This entry features one TCR beta chain sequence. The record originates from a study of T cell changes during pregnancy in multiple sclerosis. Clones were read by immunoSEQ multiplex PCR, and TCRdb kept only the in-frame ones, dropping some. Of about 40,000 clones in the sample, roughly nine tenths are singletons; the top ten hold around 13%. The CDR3 extends over 17 amino acids. Trimming stripped 8 bases from V and 0 bases from J, with 20 bases between. The germline V gene has CDR1 MNHEY and CDR2 SMNVEV (reference sequence). The TCR originated in a female donor with multiple sclerosis, enrolled in a pregnancy study. This sample comprised CD8+ T cells from peripheral blood mononuclear cells, obtained in the first trimester of pregnancy. The chain employs TRBV27 and TRBJ2-4; D perhaps matches TRBD2 (5 bases). Here the CDR3 reads CASGIGLPELAKNIQYF. Written as DNA, the CDR3 is TGTGCCAGCGGGATAGGACTTCCCGAATTAGCCAAAAACATTCAGTACTTC.